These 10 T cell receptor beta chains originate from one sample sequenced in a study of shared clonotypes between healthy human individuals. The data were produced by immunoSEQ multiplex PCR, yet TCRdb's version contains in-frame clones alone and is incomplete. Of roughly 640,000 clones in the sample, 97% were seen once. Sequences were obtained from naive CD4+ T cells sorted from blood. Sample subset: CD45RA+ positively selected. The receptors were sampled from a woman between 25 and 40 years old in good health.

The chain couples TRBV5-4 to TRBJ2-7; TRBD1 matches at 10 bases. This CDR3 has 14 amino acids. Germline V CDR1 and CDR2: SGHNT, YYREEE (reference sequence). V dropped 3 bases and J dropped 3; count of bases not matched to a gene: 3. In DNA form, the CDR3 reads TGTGCCAGCAGCTGGTGGGACAGGGGCTACGAGCAGTACTTC. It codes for CASSWWDRGYEQYF.

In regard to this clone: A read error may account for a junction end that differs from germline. The CDR3 region is CASSTNQGNTGAFF. The CDR3 DNA reads TGTGCCAGCAGTACAAATCAGGGGAACACTGGAGCTTTCTTT. The chain links TRBV6-4 to TRBJ1-1; a possible D gene is TRBD1 (6 bases). The CDR3 is made up of 14 amino acids. Germline-derived CDR1 and CDR2 are MRHNA and SNTAGT.

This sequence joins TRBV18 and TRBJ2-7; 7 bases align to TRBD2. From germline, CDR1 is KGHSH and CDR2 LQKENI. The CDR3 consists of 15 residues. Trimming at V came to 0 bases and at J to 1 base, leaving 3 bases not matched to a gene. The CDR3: CASSPPPAGSYEQYF. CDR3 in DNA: TGTGCCAGCTCACCACCGCCAGCGGGGTCCTACGAGCAGTACTTC.

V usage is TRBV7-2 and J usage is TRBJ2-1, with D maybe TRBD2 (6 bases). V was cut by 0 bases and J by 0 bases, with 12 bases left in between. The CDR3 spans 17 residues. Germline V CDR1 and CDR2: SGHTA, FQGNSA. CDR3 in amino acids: CASSLAGLHSSYNEQFF. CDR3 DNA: TGTGCCAGCAGCTTAGCGGGACTCCATAGCTCCTACAATGAGCAGTTCTTC.

CDR3 coding DNA: TGTGCCAGCAGCGCTACAAGCTACGAGCAGTACTTC. This codes for CASSATSYEQYF. This sequence joins TRBV11-2 and TRBJ2-5; the D is unclear. The J call is doubtful: the DNA matches TRBJ2-7 better. Germline CDR1 SGHAT, CDR2 FQNNGV. The CDR3 sequence is 12 residues long.

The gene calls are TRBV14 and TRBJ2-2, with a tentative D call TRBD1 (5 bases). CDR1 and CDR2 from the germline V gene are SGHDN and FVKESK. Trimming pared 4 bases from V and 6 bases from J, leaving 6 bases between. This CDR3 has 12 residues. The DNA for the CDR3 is TGTGCCAGCAGCCGGGGCGCCGGGGAGCTGTTTTTT. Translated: CASSRGAGELFF.

For the CDR3, the DNA is TGTGCCAGCAACGCTGACAGAAACTATGGCTACACCTTC. Translation: CASNADRNYGYTF. The chain is built from TRBV2 and TRBJ1-2; TRBD1 might be the D (5 bases). Germline V gene lookup returns CDR1 SNHLY and CDR2 FYNNEI. CDR3 length equals 13 residues. V lost 7 bases, J lost 2 bases, and 11 bases lay in between. Full variable domain (outside the CDR3, taken from reference TRBV2 and TRBJ1-2): EPEVTQTPSHQVTQMGQEVILRCVPISNHLYFYWYRQILGQKVEFLVSFYNNEISEKSEIFDDQFSVERPDGSNFTLKIRSTKLEDSAMYFCASNADRNYGYTFGSGTRLTVV.

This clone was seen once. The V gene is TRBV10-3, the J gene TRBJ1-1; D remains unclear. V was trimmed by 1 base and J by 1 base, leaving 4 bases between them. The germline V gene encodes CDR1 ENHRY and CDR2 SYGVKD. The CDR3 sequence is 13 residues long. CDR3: CAISELQNTEAFF. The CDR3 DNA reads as TGTGCCATCAGTGAGTTACAGAACACTGAAGCTTTCTTT.

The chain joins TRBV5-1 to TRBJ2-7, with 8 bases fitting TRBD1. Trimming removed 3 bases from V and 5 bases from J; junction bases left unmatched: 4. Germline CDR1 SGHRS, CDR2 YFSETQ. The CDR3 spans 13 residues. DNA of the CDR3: TGCGCCAGCAGCTCGGACAGGGTCAACGAGCAGTACTTC. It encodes CASSSDRVNEQYF.

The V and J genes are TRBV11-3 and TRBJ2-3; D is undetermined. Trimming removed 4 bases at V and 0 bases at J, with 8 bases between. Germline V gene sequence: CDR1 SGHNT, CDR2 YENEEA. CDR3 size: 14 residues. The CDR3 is CASSSGASTDTQYF. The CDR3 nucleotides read TGTGCCAGCAGCTCAGGCGCTAGCACAGATACGCAGTATTTT.